Sequencing of this TCR beta chain was carried out in a study of T-cell reconstitution after alpha-beta-depleted transplantation in children. The CDR3 covers 12 residues. Trimming took off 5 bases at V and 12 bases at J, with 14 bases between the two ends. Germline CDR1 is SEHNR and CDR2 is FQNEAQ (reference sequence). This clonotype has just a few counts. A library of TCRbeta sequences, prepared with unique molecular identifiers, was generated. One entry per CDR3 protein, called by TCRdb with MiXCR from the PCR reads. The table includes 600,000 to 800,000 distinct CDR3 sequences, about an eighth detected once.

This TCR was recovered from a girl aged 2-9 years with congenital amegakaryocytic thrombocytopenia, due to receive a stem cell transplant. Sequencing used PBMCs, obtained before TCRalphabeta/CD19-depleted stem cell transplant. V usage is TRBV7-9 and J usage is TRBJ1-3, with D unclear. The CDR3 loop reads CASSPLSDGIYF. The CDR3 DNA reads as TGTGCCAGCAGCCCCCTTTCGGACGGCATATATTTT. The complete variable domain, with remaining parts taken from reference TRBV7-9 and TRBJ1-3, reads DTGVSQNPRHKITKRGQNVTFRCDPISEHNRLYWYRQTLGQGPEFLTYFQNEAQLEKSRLLSDRFSAERPKGSFSTLEIQRTEQGDSAMYLCASSPLSDGIYFGEGSWLTVV.